The sample holds a few counts of the clone carrying this T cell receptor (beta chain). Each CDR3 protein gets one entry after TCRdb re-called the 5' RACE reads with MiXCR. This table has nearly 70,000 distinct CDR3 sequences, about 4.6% appearing once. V shed 4 bases and J 6 bases; nucleotides not matched to a gene: 4. The germline V gene has CDR1 SGHRS and CDR2 YFSETQ. The CDR3 sequence is 14 residues long. The data stem from a study of early T cells in non-severe SARS-CoV-2 infection. The sequences come from whole blood, collected at baseline. The source of this sequence is an adult who was a healthcare worker with PCR-confirmed SARS-CoV-2 infection or an uninfected control (not recorded which). The donor label of this sample is uncertain. This chain connects TRBV5-1 to TRBJ2-3; 11 nucleotides line up with TRBD1. The CDR3 DNA reads as TGCGCCAGCAGCCTGGGACAGGGGGATGATACGCAGTATTTT. Protein product: CASSLGQGDDTQYF.